This passage covers 13 T cell receptor beta chains from one sample sequenced in a study of cytomegalovirus exposure and HLA in healthy donors. The PCR was carried out with 60 Vbeta primers and 13 Jbeta primers. Libraries were prepared by immunoSEQ multiplex PCR; TCRdb keeps only in-frame clonotypes and omits some of them. Among a few hundred thousand clones listed, under 80% were seen once. Material for sequencing was PBMCs. These receptors all stem from a woman under 40 in good health and CMV-seronegative.

The table lists this clone with a few counts. The chain joins TRBV29-1 to TRBJ1-2, with 7 bases fitting TRBD1. Unmatched junction bases numbered 6, after V lost 4 bases and J lost 4 bases. The CDR3 is made up of 13 amino acids. Germline CDR1 is SQVTM and CDR2 is ANQGSEA. CDR3 bases: TGCAGCGTTGCAGGGGGTTATAGCTATGGCTACACCTTC. Its protein is CSVAGGYSYGYTF.

Points on this clone: Lacking the conserved final phenylalanine or tryptophan, this CDR3 likely reflects a read error. Because the CDR3's place on the DNA is in doubt, the DNA is left out and the CDR3 is given as listed by TCRdb. The chain uses TRBV19 and TRBJ1-1; the table assigns TRBD1, which was not confirmed against the DNA. 14 amino acids form the CDR3, both terminal residues included. In germline, CDR1 is LNHDA, CDR2 SQIVND (reference sequence). The CDR3 sequence is CASSSPGQDSLLTI.

V and J are TRBV4-1 and TRBJ2-4; TRBD2 aligns across 16 bases. This CDR3 contains 18 residues. Trimming at V came to 6 bases and at J to 1 base, leaving 6 bases not matched to a gene. Germline V lookup: CDR1 MGHRA, CDR2 YSYEKL. CDR3 bases: TGCGCCAGCAGGGCGGGACTAGCGGGGGGGTCTGCCAAAAACATTCAGTACTTC. It translates to CASRAGLAGGSAKNIQYF.

On this clone: In the same sample, other DNA sequences code for this CDR3. The chain has TRBV5-4 and TRBJ1-4; D ambiguous. This CDR3 region has 13 residues. The V end was cut by 2 bases, the J end by 4 bases, with 6 bases between. Germline V gives CDR1 SGHNT, CDR2 YYREEE (reference sequence). The CDR3 DNA sequence: TGTGCCAGCAGCTTCCAGATTAATGAAAAACTGTTTTTT. Translation: CASSFQINEKLFF.

The DNA for the CDR3 is TGTGCCAGCAGTTCACAGAAGAGGGTTTACACCTTC. This gives the protein CASSSQKRVYTF. The rearrangement links TRBV6-5 to TRBJ1-2; no definite D call. CDR3 length: 12 amino acids. CDR1 and CDR2 (germline): MNHEY, SVGAGI. V lost 4 bases, J lost 11 bases, and 14 bases lay in between.

The chain is built from TRBV5-1 and TRBJ1-4; no clear D gene. Germline V gene data show CDR1 as SGHRS and CDR2 as YFSETQ. V lost 0 bases and J 3 bases, leaving 12 bases between the germline ends. This CDR3 region has 16 residues. The chain's CDR3 is CASSLDPQASNEKLFF. Here the CDR3 DNA reads TGCGCCAGCAGCTTGGATCCCCAGGCTTCTAATGAAAAACTGTTTTTT.

The chain uses TRBV7-3 and TRBJ1-2, with D unresolved. The V gene lost 5 bases and the J gene lost 5 bases, with 6 bases spanning the gap. The CDR3 extends over 11 amino acids. The germline V gene has CDR1 SGHTA and CDR2 FQGTGA. The CDR3: CASSLRYGYTF. CDR3 nucleotide sequence: TGTGCCAGCAGCCTCAGGTATGGCTACACCTTC.

The chain is built from TRBV6-6 and TRBJ2-7; D might be TRBD2 (6 bases). Trimming left V 6 bases short and J 6 bases short, with 18 bases between. The CDR3 spans 14 residues. From germline, CDR1 is MNHNY and CDR2 SVGAGI (reference sequence). The CDR3: CASRPTGSTVEQYF. CDR3 coding DNA: TGTGCCAGCAGGCCTACCGGGAGCACGGTCGAGCAGTACTTC.

This chain uses TRBV6-1 with TRBJ2-7; D possibly corresponds to TRBD1 (6 bases). The CDR3 is made up of 13 amino acids. Germline V gene lookup returns CDR1 MNHNS and CDR2 SASEGT. Trimming left V 5 bases short and J 7 bases short, with 15 bases between. Here the CDR3 DNA reads TGTGCCAGCAGTAAAAGACAGGAATCGGAGCAGTACTTC. Residues: CASSKRQESEQYF.

V and J are TRBV6-5 and TRBJ1-2; weak D call: TRBD1 (5 bases). This CDR3 has 13 residues. With 7 bases removed from V and 2 bases from J, the gap between germline ends came to 11 bases. The V gene's germline CDR1 is MNHEY and CDR2 SVGAGI. The CDR3 region has the DNA TGTGCCAGCACGCAGGGTGGGAACTATGGCTACACCTTC. Amino acid sequence: CASTQGGNYGYTF.

This chain joins TRBV5-4 and TRBJ1-2, with D perhaps matching TRBD1 (5 bases). This CDR3 is 14 amino acids long. Per the germline V gene, CDR1 is SGHNT and CDR2 is YYREEE (reference sequence). V lost 4 bases and J 7 bases, leaving 17 bases between the germline ends. The CDR3 sequence: CASSGWGGVPGYTF. CDR3 sequence (DNA): TGTGCCAGCAGCGGCTGGGGGGGGGTCCCTGGCTACACCTTC.

This clone was counted between two and nine times. A much larger clone lies a single base off, so this may be a read error. The chain is built from TRBV5-4 and TRBJ1-1; a weak D match, TRBD1 (6 bases). From germline, CDR1 is SGHNT and CDR2 YYREEE (reference sequence). This CDR3 comprises 14 residues. V was trimmed by 3 bases and J by 5 bases, leaving 14 bases between them. The CDR3 sequence is CASSWDTGKTEAFF. The DNA of the CDR3 is TGTGCCAGCAGCTGGGACACGGGGAAAACTGAAGCTTTCTTT.

This clone has just one count. This chain's CDR3 is CASTTLALRDYNEQFF. The CDR3, as DNA: TGTGCCAGCACCACCCTAGCGCTAAGGGACTACAATGAGCAGTTCTTC. The rearrangement joins TRBV13 to TRBJ2-1; D perhaps matches TRBD2 (6 bases). Trimming cost V 7 bases and J 3 bases, with 19 bases left between them. The CDR3 spans 16 residues. Germline-derived CDR1 and CDR2 are PRHDT and FYEKMQ (reference sequence).